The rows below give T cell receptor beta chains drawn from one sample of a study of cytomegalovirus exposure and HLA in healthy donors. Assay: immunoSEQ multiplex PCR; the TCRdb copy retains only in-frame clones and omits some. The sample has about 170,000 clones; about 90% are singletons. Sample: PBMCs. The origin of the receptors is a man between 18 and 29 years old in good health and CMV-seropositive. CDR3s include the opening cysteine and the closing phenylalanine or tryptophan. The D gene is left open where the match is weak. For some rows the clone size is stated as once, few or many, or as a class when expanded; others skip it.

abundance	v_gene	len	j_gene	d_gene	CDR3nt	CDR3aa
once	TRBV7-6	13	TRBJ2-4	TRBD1	TGTGCCAGCAGCCCTGGACAGGGTTACATTCAGTACTTC	CASSPGQGYIQYF
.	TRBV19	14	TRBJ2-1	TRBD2	TGTGCCAGTAGTTTTGGCGGGAGAGACAATGAGCAGTTCTTC	CASSFGGRDNEQFF
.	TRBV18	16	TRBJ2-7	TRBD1	TGTGCCAGCTCACCAGGCCAGGGGGCGACTGGCTACGAGCAGTACTTC	CASSPGQGATGYEQYF
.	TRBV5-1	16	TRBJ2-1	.	TGCGCCAGCGAACGCGGAAGGGAGGAGAGCTACAATGAGCAGTTCTTC	CASERGREESYNEQFF
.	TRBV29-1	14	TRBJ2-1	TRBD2	TGCAGCGTTGTGTTTAGCGGGAACTACAATGAGCAGTTCTTC	CSVVFSGNYNEQFF
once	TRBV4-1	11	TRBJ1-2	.	TGCGCCAGCAGCCAACCAGGTGGCTACACCTTC	CASSQPGGYTF
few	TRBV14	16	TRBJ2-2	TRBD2	TGTGCCAGCAGCGACCGACTAGCGGGACTTTGGGGGGAGCTGTTTTTT	CASSDRLAGLWGELFF
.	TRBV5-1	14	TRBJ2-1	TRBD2	TGCGCCAGCAGCATGACTAGCGGAAACAATGAGCAGTTCTTC	CASSMTSGNNEQFF
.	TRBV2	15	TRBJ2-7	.	TGTGCCAGCAGTGAAGCGATCGGCATCTGGAGAGAGCAGTACTTC	CASSEAIGIWREQYF
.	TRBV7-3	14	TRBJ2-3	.	TGTGCCAGCAGCTTATTGGGTAGCCTCGATACGCAGTATTTT	CASSLLGSLDTQYF
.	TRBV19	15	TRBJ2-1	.	TGTGCCAGTAGTATCGAGGCTAGCAGCTACAATGAGCAGTTCTTC	CASSIEASSYNEQFF
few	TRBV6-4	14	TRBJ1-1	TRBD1	TGTGCCAGCAGCTCCGGGACAGAGAACACTGAAGCTTTCTTT	CASSSGTENTEAFF
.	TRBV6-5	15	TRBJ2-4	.	TGTGCCAGCAGTTCCTTACAGGGTGGGGGGGACATTCAGTACTTC	CASSSLQGGGDIQYF
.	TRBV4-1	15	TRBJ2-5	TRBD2	TGCGCCAGCAGCCCCTTAACGGGAGGGCGGGAGACCCAGTACTTC	CASSPLTGGRETQYF
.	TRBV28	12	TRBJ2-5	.	TGTGCCAGCAGCTTAGATCGGGAGACCCAGTACTTC	CASSLDRETQYF
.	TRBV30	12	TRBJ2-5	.	TGTGCCTGGCGACAGGTCCAAGAGACCCAGTACTTC	CAWRQVQETQYF
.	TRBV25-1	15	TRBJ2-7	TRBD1	TGTGCCAGTACCTGGACAGGGGGCGGGGGGGGCGAGCAGTACTTC	CASTWTGGGGGEQYF
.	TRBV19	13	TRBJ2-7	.	TGTGCCAGTAGTACACAGGGGGGGTACGAGCAGTACTTC	CASSTQGGYEQYF
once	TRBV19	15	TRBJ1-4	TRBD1	TGTGCCAGTAGTCTCTACCGGGACAGCGATGAAAAACTGTTTTTT	CASSLYRDSDEKLFF
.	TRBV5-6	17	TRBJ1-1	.	TGTGCCAGCAGCTTGCTTACTCCCTCCCTGATCAACACTGAAGCTTTCTTT	CASSLLTPSLINTEAFF
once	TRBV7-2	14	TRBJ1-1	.	TGTGCCAGCAGCGGCCACAGGTTAACTCGTGAAGCTTTCTTT	CASSGHRLTREAFF
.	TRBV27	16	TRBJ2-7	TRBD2	TGTGCCAGCAGTGGAGCCGGGACTAGCGGGAGAGGCGAGCAGTACTTC	CASSGAGTSGRGEQYF
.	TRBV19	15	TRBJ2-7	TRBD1	TGTGCCAGTAGTCCCCGGACAGGAAGCTCCTACGAGCAGTACTTC	CASSPRTGSSYEQYF
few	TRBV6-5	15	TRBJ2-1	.	TGTGCCAGCAGTTACTCGTGGGACTTAAACAATGAGCAGTTCTTC	CASSYSWDLNNEQFF
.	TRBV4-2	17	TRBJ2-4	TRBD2	TGTGCCAGCAGCCCACTTGGGACTAGCGTCGCCAAAAACATTCAGTACTTC	CASSPLGTSVAKNIQYF